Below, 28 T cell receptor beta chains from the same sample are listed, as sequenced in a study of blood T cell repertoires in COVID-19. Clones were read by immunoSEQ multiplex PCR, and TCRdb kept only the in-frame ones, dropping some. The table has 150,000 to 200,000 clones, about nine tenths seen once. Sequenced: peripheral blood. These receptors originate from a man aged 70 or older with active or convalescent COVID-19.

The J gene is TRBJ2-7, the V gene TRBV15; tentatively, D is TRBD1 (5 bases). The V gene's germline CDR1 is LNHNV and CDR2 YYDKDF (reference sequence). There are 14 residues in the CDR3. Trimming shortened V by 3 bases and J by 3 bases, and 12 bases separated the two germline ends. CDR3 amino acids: CATSSDRGLYEQYF. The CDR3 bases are TGTGCCACCAGCAGTGATAGGGGCCTCTACGAGCAGTACTTC.

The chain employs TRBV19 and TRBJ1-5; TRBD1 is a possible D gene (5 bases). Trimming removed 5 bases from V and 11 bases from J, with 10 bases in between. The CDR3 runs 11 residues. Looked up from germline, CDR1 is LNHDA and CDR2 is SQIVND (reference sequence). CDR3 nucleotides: TGTGCCAGTAGTTCAGGGTTGACCCAGCATTTT. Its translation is CASSSGLTQHF.

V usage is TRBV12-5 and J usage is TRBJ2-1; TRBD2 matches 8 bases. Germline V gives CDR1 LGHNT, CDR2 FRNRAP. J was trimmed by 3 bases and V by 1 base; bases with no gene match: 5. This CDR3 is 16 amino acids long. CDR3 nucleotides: TGTGCTAGTGGTTTGGAACGGGGGGGGTACTACAATGAGCAGTTCTTC. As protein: CASGLERGGYYNEQFF.

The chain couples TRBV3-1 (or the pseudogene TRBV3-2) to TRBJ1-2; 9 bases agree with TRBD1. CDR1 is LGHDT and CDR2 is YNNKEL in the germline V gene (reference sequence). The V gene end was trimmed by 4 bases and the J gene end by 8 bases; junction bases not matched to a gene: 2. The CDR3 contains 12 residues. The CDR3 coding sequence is TGTGCCAGCAGCCGGACAGGGGCCGGCTACACCTTC. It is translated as CASSRTGAGYTF.

In DNA form, the CDR3 reads TGTGCCAGCAGTGAAGGTCGGTCTGAACACCGGGGAGTGGAGACCCAGTACTTC. This sequence encodes CASSEGRSEHRGVETQYF. V usage is TRBV6-1 and J usage is TRBJ2-5; D is possibly TRBD2 (5 bases). CDR3 length: 18 residues. Between the trimmed V and J ends, which lost 1 base and 5 bases, there was a span of 23 bases. The germline gives CDR1 MNHNS, CDR2 SASEGT.

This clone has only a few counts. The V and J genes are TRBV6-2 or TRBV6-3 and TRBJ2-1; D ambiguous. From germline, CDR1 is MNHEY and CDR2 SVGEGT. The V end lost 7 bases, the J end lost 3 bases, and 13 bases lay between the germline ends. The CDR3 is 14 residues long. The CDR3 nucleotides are TGTGCCAGCACCCCCTGGGCTGACTACAATGAGCAGTTCTTC. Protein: CASTPWADYNEQFF.

CDR3 protein: CASSMQGSYGYTF. The CDR3 coding sequence is TGTGCCAGTAGTATGCAGGGATCCTATGGCTACACCTTC. V and J are TRBV19 and TRBJ1-2; possible D gene TRBD1, 5 bases. CDR3 length equals 13 residues. Trimming pared 3 bases from V and 4 bases from J, leaving 9 bases between. Germline values: CDR1 LNHDA, CDR2 SQIVND (reference sequence).

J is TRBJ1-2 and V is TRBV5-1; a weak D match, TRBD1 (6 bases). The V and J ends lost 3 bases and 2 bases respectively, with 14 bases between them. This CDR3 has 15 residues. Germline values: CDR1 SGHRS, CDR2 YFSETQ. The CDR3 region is CASSSDTGINYGYTF. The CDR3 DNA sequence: TGCGCCAGCAGCTCCGACACAGGGATCAACTATGGCTACACCTTC.

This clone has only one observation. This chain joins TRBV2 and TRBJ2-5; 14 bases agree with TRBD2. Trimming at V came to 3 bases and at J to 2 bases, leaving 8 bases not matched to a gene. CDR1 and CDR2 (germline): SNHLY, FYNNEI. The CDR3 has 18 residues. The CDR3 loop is CASSDTGLAGERQETQYF. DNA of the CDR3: TGTGCCAGCAGTGATACGGGACTAGCGGGGGAAAGGCAAGAGACCCAGTACTTC. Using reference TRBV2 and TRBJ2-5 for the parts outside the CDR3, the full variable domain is EPEVTQTPSHQVTQMGQEVILRCVPISNHLYFYWYRQILGQKVEFLVSFYNNEISEKSEIFDDQFSVERPDGSNFTLKIRSTKLEDSAMYFCASSDTGLAGERQETQYFGPGTRLLVL.

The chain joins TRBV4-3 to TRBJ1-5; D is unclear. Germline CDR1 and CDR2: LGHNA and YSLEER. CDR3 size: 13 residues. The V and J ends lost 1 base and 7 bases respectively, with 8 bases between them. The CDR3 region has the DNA TGCGCCAGCAGCCAAGGGGTAGCGCAGCCCCAGCATTTT. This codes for CASSQGVAQPQHF.

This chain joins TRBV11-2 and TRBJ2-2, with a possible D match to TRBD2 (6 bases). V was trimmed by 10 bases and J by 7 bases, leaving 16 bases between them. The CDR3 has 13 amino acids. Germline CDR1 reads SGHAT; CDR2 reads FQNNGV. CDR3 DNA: TGTGCCATTACCGGAGGGCCGGGCGGGGAGCTGTTTTTT. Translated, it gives CAITGGPGGELFF.

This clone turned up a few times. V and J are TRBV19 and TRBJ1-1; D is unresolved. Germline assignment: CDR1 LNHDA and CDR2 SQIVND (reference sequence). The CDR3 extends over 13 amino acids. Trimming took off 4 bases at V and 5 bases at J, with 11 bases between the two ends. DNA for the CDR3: TGTGCCAGTAGTACTTCGACGGAGACTGAAGCTTTCTTT. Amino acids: CASSTSTETEAFF.

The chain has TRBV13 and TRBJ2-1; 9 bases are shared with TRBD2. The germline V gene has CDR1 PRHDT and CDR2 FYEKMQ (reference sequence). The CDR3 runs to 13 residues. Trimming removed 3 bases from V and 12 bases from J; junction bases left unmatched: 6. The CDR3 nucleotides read TGTGCCAGCAGCTTCCTAGCGGGGAGGGTGCAGTTCTTC. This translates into CASSFLAGRVQFF.

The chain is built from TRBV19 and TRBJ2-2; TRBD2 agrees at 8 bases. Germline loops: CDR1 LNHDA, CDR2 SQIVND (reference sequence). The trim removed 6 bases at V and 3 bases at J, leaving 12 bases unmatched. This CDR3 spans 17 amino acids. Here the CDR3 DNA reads TGTGCCAGTAGCCGGGGGGGTCCGGGGGTTTACACCGGGGAGCTGTTTTTT. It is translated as CASSRGGPGVYTGELFF.

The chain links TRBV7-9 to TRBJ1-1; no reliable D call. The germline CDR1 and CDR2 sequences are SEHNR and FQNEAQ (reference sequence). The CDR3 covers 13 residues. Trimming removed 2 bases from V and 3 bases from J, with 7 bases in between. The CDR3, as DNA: TGTGCCAGCAGCTTAAGGAGGGACACTGAAGCTTTCTTT. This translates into CASSLRRDTEAFF. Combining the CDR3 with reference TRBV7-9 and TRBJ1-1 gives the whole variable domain DTGVSQNPRHKITKRGQNVTFRCDPISEHNRLYWYRQTLGQGPEFLTYFQNEAQLEKSRLLSDRFSAERPKGSFSTLEIQRTEQGDSAMYLCASSLRRDTEAFFGQGTRLTVV.

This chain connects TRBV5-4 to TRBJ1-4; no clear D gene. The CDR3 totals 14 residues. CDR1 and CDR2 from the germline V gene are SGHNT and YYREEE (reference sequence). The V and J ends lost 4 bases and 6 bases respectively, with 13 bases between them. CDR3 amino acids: CASSTGRLDEKLFF. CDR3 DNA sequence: TGTGCCAGCAGCACCGGAAGGCTAGATGAAAAACTGTTTTTT.

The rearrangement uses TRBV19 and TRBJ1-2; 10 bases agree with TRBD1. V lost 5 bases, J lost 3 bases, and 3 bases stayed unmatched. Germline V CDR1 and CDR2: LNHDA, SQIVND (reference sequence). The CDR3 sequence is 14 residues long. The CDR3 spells CASSETGGDYGYTF. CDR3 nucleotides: TGTGCCAGTAGTGAGACAGGGGGCGACTATGGCTACACCTTC.

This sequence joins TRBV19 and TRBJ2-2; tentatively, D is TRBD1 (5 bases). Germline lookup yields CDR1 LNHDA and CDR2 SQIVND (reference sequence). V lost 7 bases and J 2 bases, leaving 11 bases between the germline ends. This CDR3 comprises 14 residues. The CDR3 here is CASNHRINTGELFF. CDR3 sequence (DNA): TGTGCCAGTAACCACAGGATAAACACCGGGGAGCTGTTTTTT.

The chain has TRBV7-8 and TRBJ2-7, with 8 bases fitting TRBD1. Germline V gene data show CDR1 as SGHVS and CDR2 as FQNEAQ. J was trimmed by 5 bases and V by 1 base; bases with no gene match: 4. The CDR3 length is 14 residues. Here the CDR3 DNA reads TGTGCCAGCAGCTTAGGGACAGGGAACCACGAGCAGTACTTC. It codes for CASSLGTGNHEQYF.

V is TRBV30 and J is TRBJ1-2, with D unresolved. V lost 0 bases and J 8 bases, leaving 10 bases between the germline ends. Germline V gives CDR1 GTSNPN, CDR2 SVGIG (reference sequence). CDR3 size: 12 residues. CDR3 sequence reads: CAWSVVTEGYTF. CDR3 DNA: TGTGCCTGGAGTGTGGTAACTGAGGGCTACACCTTC. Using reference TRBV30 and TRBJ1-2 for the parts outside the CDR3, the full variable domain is SQTIHQWPATLVQPVGSPLSLECTVEGTSNPNLYWYRQAAGRGLQLLFYSVGIGQISSEVPQNLSASRPQDRQFILSSKKLLLSDSGFYLCAWSVVTEGYTFGSGTRLTVV.

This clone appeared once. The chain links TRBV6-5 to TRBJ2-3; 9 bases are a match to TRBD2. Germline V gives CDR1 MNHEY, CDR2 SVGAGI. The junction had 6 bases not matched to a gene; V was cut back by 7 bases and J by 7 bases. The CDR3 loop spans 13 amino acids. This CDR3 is CASKRGAQNTQYF. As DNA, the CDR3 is TGTGCCAGCAAGCGGGGGGCACAGAATACGCAGTATTTT.

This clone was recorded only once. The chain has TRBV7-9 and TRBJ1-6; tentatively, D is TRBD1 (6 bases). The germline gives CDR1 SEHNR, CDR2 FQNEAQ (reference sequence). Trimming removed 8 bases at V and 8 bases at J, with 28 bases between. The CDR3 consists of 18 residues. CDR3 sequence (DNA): TGTGCCAGCGCGCATTTCGTGGCAGGGGAGGGTTTTGATTCACCCCTCCACTTT. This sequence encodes CASAHFVAGEGFDSPLHF.

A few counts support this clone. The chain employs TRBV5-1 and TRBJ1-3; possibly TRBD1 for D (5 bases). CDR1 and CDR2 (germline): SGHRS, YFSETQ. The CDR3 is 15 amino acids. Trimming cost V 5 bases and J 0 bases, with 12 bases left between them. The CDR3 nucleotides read TGCGCCAGCAGACCCACAGGATTCTCTGGAAACACCATATATTTT. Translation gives CASRPTGFSGNTIYF.

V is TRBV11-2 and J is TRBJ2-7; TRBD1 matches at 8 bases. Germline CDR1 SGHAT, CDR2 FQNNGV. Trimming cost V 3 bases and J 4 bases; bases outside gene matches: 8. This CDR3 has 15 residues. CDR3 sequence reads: CASSLQGAPWYEQYF. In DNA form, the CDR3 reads TGTGCCAGCAGCTTGCAGGGGGCGCCTTGGTACGAGCAGTACTTC.

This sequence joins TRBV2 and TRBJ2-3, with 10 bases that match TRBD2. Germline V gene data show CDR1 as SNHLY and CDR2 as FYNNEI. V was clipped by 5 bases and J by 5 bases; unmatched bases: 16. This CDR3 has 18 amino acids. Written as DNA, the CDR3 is TGTGCCAGCAGTCGGACTAGCGGAGCAAAATTTTTGGGAGATACGCAGTATTTT. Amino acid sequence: CASSRTSGAKFLGDTQYF.

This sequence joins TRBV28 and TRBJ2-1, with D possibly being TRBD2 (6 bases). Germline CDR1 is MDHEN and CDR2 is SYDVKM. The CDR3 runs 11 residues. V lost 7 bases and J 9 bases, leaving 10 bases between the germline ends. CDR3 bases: TGTGCCAGCACGCGGGGTGGTGAGCAGTTCTTC. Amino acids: CASTRGGEQFF.

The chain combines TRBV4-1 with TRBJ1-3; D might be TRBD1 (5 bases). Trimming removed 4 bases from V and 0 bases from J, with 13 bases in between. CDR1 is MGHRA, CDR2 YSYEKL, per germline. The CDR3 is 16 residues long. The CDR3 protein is CASSLQGGDSGNTIYF. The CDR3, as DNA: TGCGCCAGCAGCCTCCAGGGAGGGGACTCTGGAAACACCATATATTTT.

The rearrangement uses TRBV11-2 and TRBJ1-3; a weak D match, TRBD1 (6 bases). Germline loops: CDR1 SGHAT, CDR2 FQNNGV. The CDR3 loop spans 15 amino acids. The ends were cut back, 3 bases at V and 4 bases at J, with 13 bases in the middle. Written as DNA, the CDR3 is TGTGCCAGCAGCTTGACCGACAGGTCCGGAAACACCATATATTTT. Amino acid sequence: CASSLTDRSGNTIYF.